What follows are 27 T cell receptor beta chains derived from one specimen sequenced in a study of cytomegalovirus exposure and HLA in healthy donors. The PCR used 60 Vbeta and 13 Jbeta primers. Measured with immunoSEQ multiplex PCR; TCRdb has only the in-frame clones, and not every one. The data show hundreds of thousands of clones, approximately 88% seen once. The sample taken for sequencing was PBMCs. These receptors all come from a boy aged 2 to 10 in good health and CMV-seronegative.

This chain uses TRBV5-5 with TRBJ2-1, with D perhaps TRBD2 (5 bases). CDR1 and CDR2 (germline): SGHKS, YYEKEE (reference sequence). V gave up 4 bases and J gave up 0 bases, with 8 bases separating them. CDR3 length: 14 amino acids. The CDR3 loop reads CASSASPSYNEQFF. CDR3 DNA: TGTGCCAGCAGCGCTAGCCCCTCCTACAATGAGCAGTTCTTC. Full variable domain (rest looked up from reference TRBV5-5 and TRBJ2-1): DAGVTQSPTHLIKTRGQQVTLRCSPISGHKSVSWYQQVLGQGPQFIFQYYEKEERGRGNFPDRFSARQFPNYSSELNVNALLLGDSALYLCASSASPSYNEQFFGPGTRLTVL.

The chain employs TRBV13 and TRBJ2-5; D is undetermined. Trimming removed 5 bases at V and 2 bases at J, with 9 bases between. CDR1 and CDR2 from the germline V gene are PRHDT and FYEKMQ (reference sequence). This CDR3 has 13 amino acids. CDR3 in DNA: TGTGCCAGCAGCCGCGGCAGACAAGAGACCCAGTACTTC. Translation: CASSRGRQETQYF.

CDR3 in amino acids: CASSSQSFYGYTF. CDR3 nucleotides: TGTGCCAGCAGTTCCCAGTCCTTCTATGGCTACACCTTC. This chain links TRBV6-5 with TRBJ1-2, with unresolved D. Germline lookup yields CDR1 MNHEY and CDR2 SVGAGI. V lost 4 bases, J lost 4 bases, and 10 bases lay in between. This CDR3 contains 13 residues.

The genes are TRBV10-2 and TRBJ2-7; D unresolved. V was cut by 2 bases and J by 7 bases, with 6 bases left in between. CDR3 length: 11 amino acids. CDR1 and CDR2 from the germline V gene are WSHSY and SAAADI. This CDR3 reads CASSEAVEQYF. The CDR3 nucleotides are TGCGCCAGCAGTGAGGCAGTTGAGCAGTACTTC.

V gene TRBV6-5 combines with J gene TRBJ2-4; D perhaps matches TRBD2 (5 bases). The CDR3 runs 15 residues. Germline CDR1 reads MNHEY; CDR2 reads SVGAGI. V was shortened by 0 bases and J by 0 bases, with 6 bases between the two germline ends. The CDR3 DNA reads TGTGCCAGCAGTTACTCCGGGATAGCCAAAAACATTCAGTACTTC. This gives the protein CASSYSGIAKNIQYF.

The chain joins TRBV7-2 to TRBJ2-3; TRBD2 is a possible D gene (5 bases). In germline, CDR1 is SGHTA, CDR2 FQGNSA. V lost 0 bases and J 5 bases, leaving 12 bases between the germline ends. CDR3 length: 15 amino acids. The CDR3, as DNA: TGTGCCAGCAGCTTAGCGCAGAGGGTTGGAGATACGCAGTATTTT. This gives the protein CASSLAQRVGDTQYF.

The gene calls are TRBV7-9 and TRBJ2-7; 9 nucleotides agree with TRBD1. CDR3 size: 14 residues. Germline CDR1 reads SEHNR; CDR2 reads FQNEAQ (reference sequence). J gave up 4 bases and V 3 bases, and 4 bases lay outside the gene matches. The CDR3 sequence: CASSLRQGDYEQYF. The CDR3, as DNA: TGTGCCAGCAGCTTGAGACAGGGGGATTACGAGCAGTACTTC.

The genes are TRBV25-1 and TRBJ2-3; D remains ambiguous. Germline loops: CDR1 MGHDK, CDR2 SYGVNS. There are 13 residues in the CDR3. With 5 bases removed from V and 1 base from J, the gap between germline ends came to 7 bases. DNA of the CDR3: TGTGCCAGCAGTTTGGCAGGCACAGATACGCAGTATTTT. This codes for CASSLAGTDTQYF.

The sample holds one count of this clone. The chain employs TRBV29-1 and TRBJ2-7, with TRBD2 identical over 10 bases. Germline trimming cut 6 bases from V and 5 bases from J; bases unmatched to any gene: 10. CDR3 length equals 14 residues. CDR1 is SQVTM and CDR2 is ANQGSEA in the germline V gene. CDR3 loop: CSVPGLAGADEQYF. CDR3 DNA: TGCAGCGTCCCCGGGCTAGCGGGAGCTGACGAGCAGTACTTC.

This sequence joins TRBV6-1 and TRBJ1-3; D is undetermined. The CDR3 spans 16 residues. V was shortened by 2 bases and J by 4 bases, with 15 bases between the two germline ends. CDR1 MNHNS and CDR2 SASEGT come from the germline V gene. Here the CDR3 reads CASSEPFEGDGNTIYF. In nucleotides, the CDR3 is TGTGCCAGCAGTGAACCGTTTGAGGGTGACGGAAACACCATATATTTT.

Here the CDR3 DNA reads TGTGCCAGCAGCCTGCACTTGGGGCGGCAAGAGACCCAGTACTTC. Protein: CASSLHLGRQETQYF. The rearrangement joins TRBV7-6 to TRBJ2-5; the D gene is possibly TRBD1 (5 bases). CDR1 SGHVS and CDR2 FNYEAQ come from the germline V gene. V was trimmed by 5 bases and J by 2 bases, leaving 15 bases between them. CDR3 length: 15 amino acids.

This clone has only one observation. This rearrangement joins TRBV25-1 to TRBJ2-2, with a weak D call TRBD1 (6 bases). Deletions cut 1 base from V and 9 bases from J, with 9 bases between. Germline CDR1 is MGHDK and CDR2 is SYGVNS. CDR3 length equals 13 residues. The CDR3: CASSEFRGRELFF. In DNA, the CDR3 is TGTGCCAGCAGTGAATTCAGGGGAAGGGAGCTGTTTTTT.

The rearrangement joins TRBV5-8 to TRBJ1-5, with TRBD1 identical over 9 bases. Germline lookup yields CDR1 SGHTS and CDR2 YDEGEE. The CDR3 contains 15 residues. V was clipped by 4 bases and J by 4 bases; unmatched bases: 6. In DNA form, the CDR3 reads TGTGCCAGCAGCAAACAGGGGGCGCGGAATCAGCCCCAGCATTTT. Translating it yields CASSKQGARNQPQHF.

J is TRBJ2-1 and V is TRBV6-6, with 10 bases fitting TRBD2. Germline-derived CDR1 and CDR2 are MNHNY and SVGAGI (reference sequence). Trimming removed 5 bases from V and 8 bases from J; junction bases left unmatched: 6. This CDR3 contains 14 residues. The CDR3 nucleotides read TGTGCCAGCAGTCTGGGACTAGCGATGGATGAGCAGTTCTTC. Encoded protein: CASSLGLAMDEQFF.

The genes are TRBV6-5 and TRBJ1-4; a weak D match, TRBD1 (5 bases). This CDR3 region has 15 residues. The ends were cut back, 6 bases at V and 3 bases at J, with 14 bases in the middle. Germline CDR1 and CDR2: MNHEY and SVGAGI. CDR3 nucleotide sequence: TGTGCCAGCAGCTCAGGGATTTCAGCTAATGAAAAACTGTTTTTT. This sequence encodes CASSSGISANEKLFF.

The rearrangement uses TRBV6-4 and TRBJ2-2, with D uncertain. Germline V gives CDR1 MRHNA, CDR2 SNTAGT. This CDR3 contains 13 residues. The germline V and J ends were trimmed by 0 bases and 7 bases, with 6 bases remaining between them. The CDR3 region is CASSDSQYGELFF. The CDR3 coding sequence is TGTGCCAGCAGTGACTCGCAGTACGGGGAGCTGTTTTTT.

The chain employs TRBV18 and TRBJ1-6; D is unresolved. The CDR3 contains 17 residues. Trimming stripped 3 bases from V and 0 bases from J, with 12 bases between. Germline V gene sequence: CDR1 KGHSH, CDR2 LQKENI. In nucleotides, the CDR3 is TGTGCCAGCTCACCGAACACACGGAGCTCCTATAATTCACCCCTCCACTTT. Protein: CASSPNTRSSYNSPLHF.

The rearrangement joins TRBV9 to TRBJ2-7; TRBD2 might be the D (5 bases). Germline V gives CDR1 SGDLS, CDR2 YYNGEE. V gave up 3 bases and J gave up 4 bases, with 17 bases separating them. There are 15 residues in the CDR3. CDR3 DNA: TGTGCCAGCAGCGGGGCCGGTGGAGCGGAGTACGAGCAGTACTTC. This codes for CASSGAGGAEYEQYF.

CDR3 coding DNA: TGCGCCAGCAGCCCCCGACAGGGGGCGTCCGGCGAGCAGTACTTC. This codes for CASSPRQGASGEQYF. V is TRBV5-1 and J is TRBJ2-7; 10 bases agree with TRBD1. V lost 4 bases and J lost 6; bases outside the gene matches: 10. CDR3 length: 15 residues. Germline CDR1 and CDR2: SGHRS and YFSETQ.

The rearrangement links TRBV9 to TRBJ2-1; 12 bases are a match to TRBD2. Trimming at V came to 3 bases and at J to 5 bases, leaving 6 bases not matched to a gene. Germline assignment: CDR1 SGDLS and CDR2 YYNGEE. The CDR3 has 16 amino acids. Written as DNA, the CDR3 is TGTGCCAGCAGCGCGTTAGGACTAGCGGGACACAATGAGCAGTTCTTC. Translation: CASSALGLAGHNEQFF.

This chain joins TRBV6-5 and TRBJ2-7; tentative D call: TRBD1 (6 bases). V lost 2 bases and J 7 bases, leaving 18 bases between the germline ends. The CDR3 has 15 residues. Looked up from germline, CDR1 is MNHEY and CDR2 is SVGAGI. The chain's CDR3 is CASSYVDRNLREQYF. In DNA form, the CDR3 reads TGTGCCAGCAGTTACGTCGACAGGAACCTACGGGAGCAGTACTTC.

In regard to this clone: The same CDR3 is also encoded by other DNA sequences in this sample. CDR3 nucleotide sequence: TGTGCCAGCAGTGATGGCGGTTCTTCTATTTACGAGCAGTACTTC. This encodes CASSDGGSSIYEQYF. The rearrangement joins TRBV6-1 to TRBJ2-7; D is undetermined. CDR3 length: 15 amino acids. Germline CDR1 reads MNHNS; CDR2 reads SASEGT. V lost 3 bases, J lost 4 bases, and 16 bases lay in between.

This clone was detected once. The CDR3 nucleotides read TGTGCCAGCTCACCTGGGCAGACGTTCACTGAAGCTTTCTTT. Protein: CASSPGQTFTEAFF. The chain uses TRBV18 and TRBJ1-1; D is uncertain. This CDR3 is 14 amino acids long. V lost 3 bases to trimming and J lost 4 bases, with 12 bases between them. CDR1 is KGHSH and CDR2 is LQKENI in the germline V gene.

V is TRBV6-1 and J is TRBJ1-5; a possible D gene is TRBD1 (6 bases). V was shortened by 7 bases and J by 7 bases, with 14 bases between the two germline ends. Germline V gene sequence: CDR1 MNHNS, CDR2 SASEGT. This CDR3 region has 13 residues. DNA of the CDR3: TGTGCCAGCAATCCTACAGGGTCGCAGCCCCAGCATTTT. Protein: CASNPTGSQPQHF.

This clone was counted a few times. V and J are TRBV14 and TRBJ2-5, with a possible D match to TRBD2 (6 bases). CDR3 length: 15 amino acids. V lost 4 bases and J lost 7, with 19 bases in between. The germline CDR1 and CDR2 sequences are SGHDN and FVKESK. The CDR3 DNA is TGTGCCAGCAGCCTTAATGGAGGGGCCGGGGCGACCCAGTACTTC. Protein product: CASSLNGGAGATQYF.

The V gene is TRBV6-4, the J gene TRBJ2-3; maybe TRBD1 (6 bases). Trimming removed 3 bases at V and 3 bases at J, with 7 bases between. This CDR3 has 13 residues. The germline V gene has CDR1 MRHNA and CDR2 SNTAGT. The DNA of the CDR3 is TGTGCCAGCAGTGAACAGGGTACAGATACGCAGTATTTT. Translated: CASSEQGTDTQYF.

This clone appeared a single time. V usage is TRBV27 and J usage is TRBJ1-1; TRBD1 agrees at 8 bases. The CDR3 runs to 11 residues. Germline loops: CDR1 MNHEY, CDR2 SMNVEV (reference sequence). The ends lost 10 bases at V and 11 bases at J; junction bases unmatched: 9. CDR3 sequence: CAILTQGAAFF. As DNA, the CDR3 is TGTGCCATCCTGACCCAGGGGGCGGCTTTCTTT.